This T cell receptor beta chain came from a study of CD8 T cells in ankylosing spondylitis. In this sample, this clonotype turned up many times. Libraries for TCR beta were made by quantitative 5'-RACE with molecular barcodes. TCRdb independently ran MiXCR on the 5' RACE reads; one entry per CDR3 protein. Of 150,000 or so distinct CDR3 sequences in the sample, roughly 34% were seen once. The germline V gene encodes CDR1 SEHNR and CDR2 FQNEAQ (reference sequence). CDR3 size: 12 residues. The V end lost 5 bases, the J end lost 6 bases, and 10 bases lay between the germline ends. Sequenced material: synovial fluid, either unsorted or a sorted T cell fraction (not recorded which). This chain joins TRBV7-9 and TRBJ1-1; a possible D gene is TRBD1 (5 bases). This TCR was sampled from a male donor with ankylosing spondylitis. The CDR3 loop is CASSPRESEAFF. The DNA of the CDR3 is TGTGCCAGCAGCCCCAGGGAATCTGAAGCTTTCTTT.